The T cell receptor beta chain under discussion was sequenced for a study of T cell clonality in common variable immunodeficiency. General study points: Fewer deletions and N-nucleotide insertions were reportedly seen in common variable immunodeficiency TCR beta sequences.

The method was immunoSEQ multiplex PCR; TCRdb's version includes in-frame clones alone and lacks a portion of them. This sample comprises some 26,000 clones, none seen once only. The CDR3 covers 15 residues. The J segment lost 3 bases and the V segment lost 6 bases, leaving 2 bases of the junction unmatched. Germline loops: CDR1 SNHLY, CDR2 FYNNEI. This clone was counted many times. The antigen is unknown. The read finishes 3 residues shy of the CDR3 end, and the germline J gene is used to complete it. J is TRBJ2-1 and V is TRBV2, with 13 bases identical to TRBD2. The sample taken for sequencing was peripheral blood mononuclear cells. This sequence originates from a human donor with common variable immunodeficiency. The CDR3: CASSGLAGDYNEQFF. The CDR3 DNA, read in part, is TGTGCCAGCAGCGGACTAGCGGGAGACTACAATGAG. Complete variable domain (other parts from reference TRBV2 and TRBJ2-1): EPEVTQTPSHQVTQMGQEVILRCVPISNHLYFYWYRQILGQKVEFLVSFYNNEISEKSEIFDDQFSVERPDGSNFTLKIRSTKLEDSAMYFCASSGLAGDYNEQFFGPGTRLTVL.